Given below is one T cell receptor beta chain in context. The antigen is not known. After removal of 5 bases from V and 4 bases from J, the junction contained 9 bases not matched to a gene. Germline V gene lookup returns CDR1 SGHTA and CDR2 FQGNSA. The CDR3 is 15 residues long. The sample is drawn from a study of shared clonotypes between healthy human individuals. Broader study findings: Sharing across four donors was highest in naive CD4 (roughly 5%) and lowest in memory CD8 (0.4%). Only a few donors were included, so the genetic and exposure-history diversity represented was limited.

This table comes from immunoSEQ multiplex PCR, and its TCRdb copy is limited to in-frame clones, with some not included. This table holds some 2.1 million clones, roughly 94% found once. The sequenced material came from naive CD4+ T cells sorted from blood. Subset described: CD45RA+ positively selected. The sequence was obtained from a man younger than 30 in good health. The gene calls are TRBV7-2 and TRBJ2-5; 8 positions agree with TRBD1. The CDR3 sequence is CASSPGQGAGETQYF. CDR3 DNA: TGTGCCAGCAGCCCAGGCCAGGGGGCGGGAGAGACCCAGTACTTC.